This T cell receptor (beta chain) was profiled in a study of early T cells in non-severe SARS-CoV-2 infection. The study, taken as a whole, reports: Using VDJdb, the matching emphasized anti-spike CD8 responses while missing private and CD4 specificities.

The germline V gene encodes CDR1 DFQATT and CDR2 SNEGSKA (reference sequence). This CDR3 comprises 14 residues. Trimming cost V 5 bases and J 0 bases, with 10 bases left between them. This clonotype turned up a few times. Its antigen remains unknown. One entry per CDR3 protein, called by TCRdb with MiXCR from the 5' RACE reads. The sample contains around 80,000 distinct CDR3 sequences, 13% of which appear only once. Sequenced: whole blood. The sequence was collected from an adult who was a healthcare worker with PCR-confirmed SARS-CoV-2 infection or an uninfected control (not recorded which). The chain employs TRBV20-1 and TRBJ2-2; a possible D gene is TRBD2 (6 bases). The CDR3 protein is CSALEGTNTGELFF. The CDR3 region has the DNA TGCAGTGCTTTGGAGGGAACGAACACCGGGGAGCTGTTTTTT.